This T cell receptor (beta chain) was captured by sequencing in a study of blood T cell repertoires in COVID-19. CDR1 SNHLY and CDR2 FYNNEI come from the germline V gene. V lost 5 bases and J lost 0, with 8 bases in between. The CDR3 is 14 amino acids. Sequencing was performed with immunoSEQ multiplex PCR; in TCRdb, only in-frame clones are kept and a portion is missing. Here the sample spans about 200,000 clones, approximately 80% being singletons. This clone was seen more than once but under ten times. The sequence came from a woman aged 80 or over with acute or convalescent COVID-19. Sequenced sample: peripheral blood. The chain links TRBV2 to TRBJ2-1; possible D gene TRBD1, 6 bases. CDR3 residues: CASSPDSSYNEQFF. In DNA, the CDR3 is TGTGCCAGCAGTCCGGACAGCTCCTACAATGAGCAGTTCTTC.